This T cell receptor beta chain is from a study of control samples from healthy donors and cancer patients. The method was immunoSEQ multiplex PCR; TCRdb's version includes in-frame clones alone and lacks a portion of them. The sample records around 78,000 clones, approximately 94% being singletons. CDR1 and CDR2 (germline): MDHEN, SYDVKM. Trimming stripped 1 base from V and 5 bases from J, with 14 bases between. This CDR3 is 15 amino acids long. The sequenced material came from blood. This TCR came from a woman under 30 in good health. This chain joins TRBV28 and TRBJ2-5; tentatively, D is TRBD1 or TRBD2 (6 bases each). CDR3 in DNA: TGTGCCAGCAGTTTATTAGGGGGGAGTCTGGAGACCCAGTACTTC. Amino acid sequence: CASSLLGGSLETQYF.